Sequencing of this T cell receptor beta chain was carried out in a study of blood T cells in healthy people across ages. Study summary: Per two T cells, about one barcoded beta molecule was captured through template switching.

The CDR3 has 11 residues. The study isolated at least 6 million PBMCs from each sample. The second PCR ran about 6 to 11 cycles with a sample-barcoded 5' primer and J-beta primers. Every single cDNA molecule received a tag from a template-switch adaptor with 12 random nucleotides. TCRdb re-called the 5' RACE reads through MiXCR, storing one row per CDR3 protein. Counted here are 600,000 to 1,000,000 distinct CDR3 sequences, roughly 50% occurring once; the ten biggest clones make up roughly 22%. This clonotype occurred a few times. The receptor's source is a man aged 25 to 40 in good health. V usage is TRBV12-3 or TRBV12-4 and J usage is TRBJ2-5, with D unresolved. Near its end, the DNA agrees better with TRBJ2-7, so the J call may be wrong. The specimen sequenced was blood. The CDR3 coding sequence is TGTGCCAGCAGTCGACACTACGAGCAGTACTTC. It specifies CASSRHYEQYF.